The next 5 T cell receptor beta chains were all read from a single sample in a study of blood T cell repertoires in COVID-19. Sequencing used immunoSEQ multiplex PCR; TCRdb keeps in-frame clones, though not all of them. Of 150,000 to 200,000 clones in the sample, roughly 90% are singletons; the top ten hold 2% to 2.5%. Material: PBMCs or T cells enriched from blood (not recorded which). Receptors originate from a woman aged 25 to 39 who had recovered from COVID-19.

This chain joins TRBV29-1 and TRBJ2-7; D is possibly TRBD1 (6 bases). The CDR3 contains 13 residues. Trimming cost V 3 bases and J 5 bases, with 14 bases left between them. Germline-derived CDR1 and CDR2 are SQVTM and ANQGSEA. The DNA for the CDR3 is TGCAGCGTTGAGACAAATAGGGGGAACGAGCAGTACTTC. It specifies CSVETNRGNEQYF.

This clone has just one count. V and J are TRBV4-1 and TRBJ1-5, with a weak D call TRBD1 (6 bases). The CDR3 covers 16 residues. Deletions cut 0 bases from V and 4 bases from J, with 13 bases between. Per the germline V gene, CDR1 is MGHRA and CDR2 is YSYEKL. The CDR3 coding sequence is TGCGCCAGCAGCCAAGAGGAGTCCAGGGGTAATCAGCCCCAGCATTTT. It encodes CASSQEESRGNQPQHF.

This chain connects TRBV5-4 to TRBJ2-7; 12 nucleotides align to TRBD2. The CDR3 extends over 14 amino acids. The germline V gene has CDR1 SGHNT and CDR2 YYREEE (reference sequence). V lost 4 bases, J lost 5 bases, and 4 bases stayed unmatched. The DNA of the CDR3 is TGTGCCAGCAGCCAAGGACTAGCGGGAAACGAGCAGTACTTC. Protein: CASSQGLAGNEQYF.

The CDR3 DNA follows: TGTGCCAGCAGCTCCCAGGGTGATAGCCTGGGCACTGAAGCTTTCTTT. It yields the protein CASSSQGDSLGTEAFF. The chain employs TRBV5-5 and TRBJ1-1; possible D gene TRBD1, 5 bases. This CDR3 comprises 16 residues. V was cut by 3 bases and J by 4 bases, with 19 bases left in between. The germline V gene has CDR1 SGHKS and CDR2 YYEKEE (reference sequence).

The CDR3: CASSTPGQVFGYTF. The CDR3 coding sequence is TGTGCCAGCAGCACCCCGGGACAGGTGTTTGGCTACACCTTC. The V and J genes are TRBV7-2 and TRBJ1-2; the match to TRBD1 covers 8 bases. Germline CDR1 and CDR2: SGHTA and FQGNSA. J lost 7 bases, V lost 5 bases, and 9 bases had no gene match. This CDR3 region has 14 residues.